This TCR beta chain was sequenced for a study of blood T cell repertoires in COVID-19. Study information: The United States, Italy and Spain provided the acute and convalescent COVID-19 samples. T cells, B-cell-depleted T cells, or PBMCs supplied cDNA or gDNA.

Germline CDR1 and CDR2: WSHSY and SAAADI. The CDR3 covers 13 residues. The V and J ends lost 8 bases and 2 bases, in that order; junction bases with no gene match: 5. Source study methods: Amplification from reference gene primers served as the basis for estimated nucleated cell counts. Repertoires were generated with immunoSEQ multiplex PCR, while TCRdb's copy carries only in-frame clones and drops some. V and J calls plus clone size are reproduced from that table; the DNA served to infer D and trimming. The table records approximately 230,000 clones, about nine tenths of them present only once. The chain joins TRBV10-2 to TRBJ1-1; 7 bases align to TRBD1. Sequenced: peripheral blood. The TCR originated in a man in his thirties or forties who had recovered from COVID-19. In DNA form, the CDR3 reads TGCGCCAGCGTTTGGGACAGAAACACTGAAGCTTTCTTT. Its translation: CASVWDRNTEAFF.